The 16 T cell receptor beta chains below come from one sample, sequenced in a study of radiotherapy plus CTLA-4 blockade in lung cancer. The table came from immunoSEQ multiplex PCR; TCRdb's copy has only in-frame clones and leaves some out. The sample contains tens of thousands of clones, around four fifths of which appear only once. Material: peripheral blood, obtained from a patient treated with radiotherapy plus ipilimumab. The receptors were gathered from a human donor with non-small cell lung cancer that progressed on radiotherapy plus ipilimumab.

The rearrangement joins TRBV2 to TRBJ2-5; D unresolved. Germline CDR1 and CDR2: SNHLY and FYNNEI. V gave up 7 bases and J gave up 2 bases, with 11 bases separating them. This CDR3 comprises 13 residues. The CDR3 region has the DNA TGTGCCAGCATCATCCCCCAACAAGAGACCCAGTACTTC. Translated, it gives CASIIPQQETQYF.

V usage is TRBV2 and J usage is TRBJ2-3, with TRBD2 identical over 10 bases. The germline V gene encodes CDR1 SNHLY and CDR2 FYNNEI. CDR3 length: 15 residues. With 2 bases clipped from V and 6 bases from J, the junction kept 5 bases outside the gene matches. The CDR3: CASSETGLATDTQYF. The DNA for the CDR3 is TGTGCCAGCAGTGAAACGGGACTAGCGACGGATACGCAGTATTTT.

The chain uses TRBV7-3 and TRBJ2-3; D is possibly TRBD2 (5 bases). Between the trimmed V and J ends, which lost 4 bases and 8 bases, there was a span of 13 bases. The germline V gene encodes CDR1 SGHTA and CDR2 FQGTGA. The CDR3 loop spans 13 amino acids. CDR3 sequence (DNA): TGTGCCAGCAGCTCCCGGGCAGGAGGTACGCAGTATTTT. It yields the protein CASSSRAGGTQYF.

The chain employs TRBV7-2 and TRBJ2-7, with D perhaps TRBD1 (5 bases). The CDR3 length is 14 residues. V gave up 1 base and J gave up 0 bases, with 7 bases separating them. In germline, CDR1 is SGHTA, CDR2 FQGNSA. CDR3 in DNA: TGTGCCAGCAGCTTAGTCCAGGGCTCCTACGAGCAGTACTTC. Its translation: CASSLVQGSYEQYF.

This sequence joins TRBV13 and TRBJ2-7; maybe TRBD1 (6 bases). Germline CDR1 reads PRHDT; CDR2 reads FYEKMQ (reference sequence). V lost 5 bases to trimming and J lost 12 bases, with 20 bases between them. The length of the CDR3 is 13 residues. The CDR3 nucleotides are TGTGCCAGCAGCCCCCCCCCGCCAGGGGCTCCGTACTTC. It codes for CASSPPPPGAPYF.

The J gene is TRBJ1-5, the V gene TRBV12-5; D remains ambiguous. V shed 8 bases and J shed 5 bases, with 13 bases lying between them. The length of the CDR3 is 13 residues. CDR1 is LGHNT, CDR2 FRNRAP, per germline. The CDR3 DNA is TGTGCTAGTCGGGTAGCGTCTTATCAGCCCCAGCATTTT. The encoded protein is CASRVASYQPQHF.

The J gene is TRBJ1-6, the V gene TRBV18, with 9 bases matching TRBD1. V was pared by 3 bases and J by 18 bases, with 3 bases of the junction left unmatched. There are 11 residues in the CDR3. From germline, CDR1 is KGHSH and CDR2 LQKENI. CDR3 coding DNA: TGTGCCAGCTCACCCGGACAGGGGCACCACTTT. This sequence encodes CASSPGQGHHF.

This rearrangement joins TRBV2 to TRBJ2-5; 7 nucleotides agree with TRBD1. The CDR3 covers 14 residues. Per germline, CDR1 SNHLY and CDR2 FYNNEI. The V and J ends lost 3 bases and 8 bases, in that order; junction bases with no gene match: 9. The CDR3: CASSDGQVRGTQYF. For the CDR3, the DNA is TGTGCCAGCAGTGACGGACAGGTCAGGGGAACCCAGTACTTC. Variable domain in full (rest from reference TRBV2 and TRBJ2-5): EPEVTQTPSHQVTQMGQEVILRCVPISNHLYFYWYRQILGQKVEFLVSFYNNEISEKSEIFDDQFSVERPDGSNFTLKIRSTKLEDSAMYFCASSDGQVRGTQYFGPGTRLLVL.

V is TRBV10-3 and J is TRBJ2-1, with 8 bases that match TRBD2. Trimming took 1 base from V and 4 from J; bases not matched to a gene: 3. The CDR3 contains 15 residues. CDR1 is ENHRY, CDR2 SYGVKD, per germline. This CDR3 is CAISELRGEYNEQFF. The DNA for the CDR3 is TGTGCCATCAGTGAGTTGCGGGGGGAGTACAATGAGCAGTTCTTC.

This clone came up once. The chain links TRBV7-6 to TRBJ2-2; D remains unclear. V was cut by 1 base and J by 1 base, with 7 bases left in between. The CDR3 covers 15 residues. Per germline, CDR1 SGHVS and CDR2 FNYEAQ. CDR3 DNA sequence: TGTGCCAGCAGCTTAGATTTATGGAACACCGGGGAGCTGTTTTTT. Translated: CASSLDLWNTGELFF.

The rearrangement links TRBV10-1 to TRBJ1-4; TRBD1 matches 9 bases. Germline V gene lookup returns CDR1 WNHNN and CDR2 SYGVQD (reference sequence). The CDR3 loop spans 17 amino acids. J was trimmed by 8 bases and V by 5 bases; bases with no gene match: 15. CDR3 nucleotide sequence: TGCGCCAGCAGTCCACTAAAATGCGACAGGGGGTACGAAAAACTGTTTTTT. This codes for CASSPLKCDRGYEKLFF.

V is TRBV5-4 and J is TRBJ2-3, with D possibly TRBD1 on 5 matching bases. In germline, CDR1 is SGHNT, CDR2 YYREEE (reference sequence). The V and J ends lost 3 bases and 3 bases respectively, with 8 bases between them. The length of the CDR3 is 13 residues. CDR3 nucleotide sequence: TGTGCCAGCAGCTCAGCAGGGACAGATACGCAGTATTTT. This gives the protein CASSSAGTDTQYF. Full variable domain (outside the CDR3, taken from reference TRBV5-4 and TRBJ2-3): ETGVTQSPTHLIKTRGQQVTLRCSSQSGHNTVSWYQQALGQGPQFIFQYYREEENGRGNFPPRFSGLQFPNYSSELNVNALELDDSALYLCASSSAGTDTQYFGPGTRLTVL.

The sample holds a few counts of this clone. This sequence joins TRBV10-3 and TRBJ2-6, with D perhaps matching TRBD2 (5 bases). The CDR3 is 15 residues long. Germline V gene data show CDR1 as ENHRY and CDR2 as SYGVKD. Deletions cut 6 bases from V and 2 bases from J, with 11 bases between. Here the CDR3 DNA reads TGTGCCATCAGCGATGGGAGTACTGGGGCCAACGTCCTGACTTTC. Translated: CAISDGSTGANVLTF.

This clone was picked up one time. V usage is TRBV7-8 and J usage is TRBJ1-2; 12 bases map to TRBD1. Germline-derived CDR1 and CDR2 are SGHVS and FQNEAQ. The ends lost 4 bases at V and 6 bases at J; junction bases unmatched: 12. CDR3 length: 17 residues. As DNA, the CDR3 is TGTGCCAGCAGCTCCCGTCCCCGGGACAGGGGGCGTCATGGCTACACCTTC. Protein product: CASSSRPRDRGRHGYTF.

The chain recombines TRBV9 with TRBJ2-5; 10 nucleotides agree with TRBD2. V was pared by 3 bases and J by 4 bases, with 12 bases of the junction left unmatched. This CDR3 comprises 17 residues. Germline-derived CDR1 and CDR2 are SGDLS and YYNGEE. In DNA, the CDR3 is TGTGCCAGCAGCGCCCTCCCTCGAGCGGGGGGGCGAGAGACCCAGTACTTC. It yields the protein CASSALPRAGGRETQYF.

V gene TRBV7-6 combines with J gene TRBJ2-3; 8 positions match TRBD2. J lost 2 bases, V lost 4 bases, and 11 bases had no gene match. Germline V gives CDR1 SGHVS, CDR2 FNYEAQ. This CDR3 contains 17 residues. This CDR3 reads CASSSTLGGGYTDTQYF. As DNA, the CDR3 is TGTGCCAGCAGCTCCACCTTAGGCGGGGGGTACACAGATACGCAGTATTTT.